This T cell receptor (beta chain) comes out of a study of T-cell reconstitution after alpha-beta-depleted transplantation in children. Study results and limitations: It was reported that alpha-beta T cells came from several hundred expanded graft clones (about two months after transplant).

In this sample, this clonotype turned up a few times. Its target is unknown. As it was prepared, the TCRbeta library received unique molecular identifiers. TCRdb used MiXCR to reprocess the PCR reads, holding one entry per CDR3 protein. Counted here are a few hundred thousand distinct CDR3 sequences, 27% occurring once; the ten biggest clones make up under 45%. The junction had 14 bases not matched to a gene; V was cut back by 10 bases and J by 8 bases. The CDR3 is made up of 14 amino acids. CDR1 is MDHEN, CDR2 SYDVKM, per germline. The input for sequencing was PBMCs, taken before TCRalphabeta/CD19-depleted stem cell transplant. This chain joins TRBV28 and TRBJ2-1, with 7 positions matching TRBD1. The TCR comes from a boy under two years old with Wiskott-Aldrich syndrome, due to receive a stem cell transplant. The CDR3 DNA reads TGTGCCATCCTCCCGACAGGGTCGTTGGATGAGCAGTTCTTC. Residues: CAILPTGSLDEQFF.